This TCR beta chain was profiled in a study of post-analysis software for immune sequencing data. Study in general: Progressive-relapsing, secondary progressive and relapsing-remitting multiple sclerosis were among the disease courses included.

General observations from the study: Multiple sclerosis patients had significantly lower normalized Chao1 diversity than controls. Under the F measure, samples that were prepared in one batch clustered strongly together. In patients, TRBV5-6, TRBV5-1 and TRBV20-1 belonged to four or five TRBV segments found more frequently than in controls.

V was trimmed by 4 bases and J by 0 bases, leaving 8 bases between them. From germline, CDR1 is LGHDT and CDR2 YNNKEL (reference sequence). CDR3 length equals 14 residues. Prepared libraries of TCR beta cDNA carried unique molecular identifiers. T cells, roughly 0.95 to 10 million of them, yielded some 500,000 cDNA molecules. TCRdb re-called the PCR reads through MiXCR, storing one row per CDR3 protein. The table has some 450,000 distinct CDR3 sequences, under 55% seen once. A remark on this clonotype: The antigen is not known.

The clonotype comes from a girl under 18 with multiple sclerosis. V is TRBV3-1 and J is TRBJ2-3; no firm D call. What was sequenced was blood. CDR3 bases: TGTGCCAGCAGCCTTGGGTATAGCACAGATACGCAGTATTTT. Its translation: CASSLGYSTDTQYF.